The 3 T cell receptor beta chains listed next were all sequenced from one sample in a study of cytomegalovirus exposure and HLA in healthy donors. Here immunoSEQ multiplex PCR was the method, and the copy in TCRdb shows in-frame clones only, minus some. The profile shows 75,000 to 90,000 clones, roughly 94% of them singletons. What was sequenced was PBMCs. The origin of the receptors is a woman aged 18-29 years in good health and CMV-seronegative.

The chain is built from TRBV9 and TRBJ2-1; 8 bases fit TRBD2. Germline V gene lookup returns CDR1 SGDLS and CDR2 YYNGEE. This CDR3 comprises 18 residues. Trimming cost V 1 base and J 4 bases; bases outside gene matches: 13. Written as DNA, the CDR3 is TGTGCCAGCAGCGTAAGCCGGGGGGCGGGGGGCCTTTACAATGAGCAGTTCTTC. It translates to CASSVSRGAGGLYNEQFF.

The CDR3 loop reads CASSSLGQFF. The CDR3 DNA is TGTGCCAGCAGCTCCCTAGGGCAGTTCTTC. This sequence joins TRBV7-9 and TRBJ2-1; D not certain. The CDR3 has 10 residues. Germline values: CDR1 SEHNR, CDR2 FQNEAQ (reference sequence). V was cut by 4 bases and J by 12 bases, with 7 bases left in between.

The gene calls are TRBV7-2 and TRBJ2-7; D gene ambiguous. V lost 3 bases and J 3 bases, leaving 6 bases between the germline ends. Germline lookup yields CDR1 SGHTA and CDR2 FQGNSA. This CDR3 has 12 residues. The CDR3 nucleotides are TGTGCCAGCAGCTTTCAGAACTACGAGCAGTACTTC. It specifies CASSFQNYEQYF.